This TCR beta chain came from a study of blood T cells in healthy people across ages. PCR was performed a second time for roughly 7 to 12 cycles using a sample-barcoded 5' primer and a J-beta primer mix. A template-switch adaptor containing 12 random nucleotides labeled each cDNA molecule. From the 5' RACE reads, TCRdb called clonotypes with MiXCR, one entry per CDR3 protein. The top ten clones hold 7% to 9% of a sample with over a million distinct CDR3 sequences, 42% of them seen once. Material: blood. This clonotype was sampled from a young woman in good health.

The CDR3 nucleotides are TGTGCCAGCAGCTTAGTAGGGGGCGTTGAAAAACTGTTTTTT. It codes for CASSLVGGVEKLFF. V usage is TRBV7-9 and J usage is TRBJ1-4; TRBD1 aligns across 7 bases. The germline CDR1 and CDR2 sequences are SEHNR and FQNEAQ (reference sequence). The CDR3 contains 14 residues. After removal of 1 base from V and 7 bases from J, the junction contained 3 bases not matched to a gene.